This passage covers 10 T cell receptor beta chains from one sample sequenced in a study of cytomegalovirus exposure and HLA in healthy donors. Researchers ran the PCR with 60 Vbeta and 13 Jbeta primers. The method was immunoSEQ multiplex PCR; TCRdb's version includes in-frame clones alone and lacks a portion of them. Seen in this sample are 150,000 to 250,000 clones; the ten most common clones hold 0.7% to 0.8%. Material: PBMCs. Receptors originate from a boy aged 5-17 years in good health and CMV-seronegative.

The chain uses TRBV19 and TRBJ2-1; D might be TRBD2 (6 bases). V was clipped by 3 bases and J by 0 bases, with 9 bases between them. The germline CDR1 and CDR2 sequences are LNHDA and SQIVND (reference sequence). CDR3 length equals 15 residues. The CDR3 sequence is CASSILGGSYNEQFF. The CDR3 DNA reads TGTGCCAGTAGTATCTTGGGAGGCTCCTACAATGAGCAGTTCTTC.

The chain recombines TRBV10-2 with TRBJ1-1; no reliable D call. The CDR3 runs to 11 residues. Looked up from germline, CDR1 is WSHSY and CDR2 is SAAADI. With 8 bases removed from V and 8 bases from J, the gap between germline ends came to 12 bases. CDR3 sequence: CASSEGGEAFF. CDR3 DNA: TGCGCCAGCTCGGAGGGTGGCGAAGCTTTCTTT.

This sequence joins TRBV30 and TRBJ2-7; maybe TRBD2 (5 bases). The CDR3 has 13 amino acids. Germline V gene data show CDR1 as GTSNPN and CDR2 as SVGIG (reference sequence). With 8 bases removed from V and 5 bases from J, the gap between germline ends came to 19 bases. CDR3 sequence: CAGDEGETDEQYF. The CDR3 coding sequence is TGTGCCGGGGATGAGGGAGAAACAGACGAGCAGTACTTC.

The chain carries TRBV27 and TRBJ1-2; the D is unclear. V was trimmed by 0 bases and J by 6 bases, leaving 8 bases between them. CDR3 length: 13 residues. Germline loops: CDR1 MNHEY, CDR2 SMNVEV (reference sequence). CDR3: CASSLSGGHGYTF. For the CDR3, the DNA is TGTGCCAGCAGTTTATCGGGAGGCCATGGCTACACCTTC.

CDR3 in DNA: TGTGCCAGTGGAGACGATCTAGGAGGCAATCAGCCCCAGCATTTT. Translated: CASGDDLGGNQPQHF. This sequence joins TRBV19 and TRBJ1-5; D unresolved. The V gene lost 8 bases and the J gene lost 2 bases, with 16 bases spanning the gap. CDR3 size: 15 residues. Germline V CDR1 and CDR2: LNHDA, SQIVND (reference sequence).

The V call is TRBV15, the J call TRBJ2-7; D is uncertain. The CDR3 has 13 residues. V lost 4 bases and J lost 0, with 7 bases in between. Germline V gene sequence: CDR1 LNHNV, CDR2 YYDKDF (reference sequence). The CDR3 here is CATSKISSYEQYF. Here the CDR3 DNA reads TGTGCCACCAGCAAGATTAGCTCCTACGAGCAGTACTTC.

This chain uses TRBV6-5 with TRBJ1-1; tentatively, D is TRBD1 (6 bases). The germline CDR1 and CDR2 sequences are MNHEY and SVGAGI. The CDR3 sequence is 16 residues long. The V end was cut by 5 bases, the J end by 3 bases, with 19 bases between. CDR3 loop: CASSNLGARLDTEAFF. The CDR3 region has the DNA TGTGCCAGCAGTAACTTGGGGGCCAGGTTGGACACTGAAGCTTTCTTT.

The chain joins TRBV25-1 to TRBJ1-4, with a possible D match to TRBD1 (6 bases). Trimming pared 6 bases from V and 8 bases from J, leaving 16 bases between. CDR1 and CDR2 from the germline V gene are MGHDK and SYGVNS. The CDR3 loop spans 14 amino acids. This chain's CDR3 is CASRRFGGQEKLFF. In nucleotides, the CDR3 is TGTGCCAGCAGAAGATTCGGGGGGCAAGAAAAACTGTTTTTT.

The chain links TRBV6-5 to TRBJ1-1, with D possibly being TRBD1 (5 bases). Deletions cut 4 bases from V and 3 bases from J, with 18 bases between. Germline assignment: CDR1 MNHEY and CDR2 SVGAGI. The CDR3 loop spans 16 amino acids. The CDR3: CASSFNGGMEDTEAFF. CDR3 bases: TGTGCCAGCAGTTTCAACGGGGGGATGGAAGACACTGAAGCTTTCTTT.

The chain employs TRBV5-1 and TRBJ2-3; 8 bases map to TRBD1. The V and J ends lost 4 bases and 4 bases, in that order; junction bases with no gene match: 8. The germline V gene has CDR1 SGHRS and CDR2 YFSETQ. The CDR3 covers 15 residues. CDR3 loop: CASSIGQGRADTQYF. DNA for the CDR3: TGCGCCAGCAGCATCGGACAGGGAAGGGCAGATACGCAGTATTTT.